These 18 T cell receptor beta chains were sequenced from one sample in a study of OX40 agonist ivuxolimab in advanced cancers. TCRdb's table, derived via immunoSEQ multiplex PCR, lists solely in-frame clones and lacks some. Altogether roughly 120,000 clones are present, 80% to 95% being singletons, with the ten largest covering 0.81%. Sequences were derived from CD4+ or CD8+ T cells sorted from blood, sampled in a trial of the OX40 agonist ivuxolimab. The source is an adult with an advanced solid tumor such as melanoma, head and neck, liver or kidney cancer.

The chain links TRBV5-6 to TRBJ2-7; D uncertain. V was pared by 0 bases and J by 2 bases, with 9 bases between. CDR3 length equals 14 residues. Looked up from germline, CDR1 is SGHDT and CDR2 is YYEEEE. CDR3 sequence reads: CASSLGGIPYEQYF. CDR3 sequence (DNA): TGTGCCAGCAGCTTGGGGGGTATCCCCTACGAGCAGTACTTC.

The chain carries TRBV29-1 and TRBJ1-4; D is unresolved. V gave up 6 bases and J gave up 7 bases, with 15 bases separating them. Germline lookup yields CDR1 SQVTM and CDR2 ANQGSEA. The CDR3 is 13 amino acids. CDR3 region: CSVAGTAGEKLFF. The CDR3 DNA sequence: TGCAGCGTCGCCGGCACGGCGGGTGAAAAACTGTTTTTT.

The chain employs TRBV19 and TRBJ2-7; possibly TRBD2 for D (6 bases). Germline-derived CDR1 and CDR2 are LNHDA and SQIVND (reference sequence). Trimming left V 7 bases short and J 3 bases short, with 19 bases between. The CDR3 runs to 15 residues. CDR3 bases: TGTGCCAGTACCCCGGGAGCAAACGTTATCTACGAGCAGTACTTC. This gives the protein CASTPGANVIYEQYF.

This rearrangement joins TRBV5-4 to TRBJ1-3, with 12 bases that match TRBD1. This CDR3 is 16 amino acids long. Trimming at V came to 2 bases and at J to 4 bases, leaving 4 bases not matched to a gene. Germline values: CDR1 SGHNT, CDR2 YYREEE (reference sequence). This CDR3 reads CASSFGTGGRGNTIYF. The CDR3 region has the DNA TGTGCCAGCAGCTTTGGGACAGGGGGCAGAGGAAACACCATATATTTT.

The chain combines TRBV7-2 with TRBJ2-1; perhaps TRBD1 as D (6 bases). Germline V lookup: CDR1 SGHTA, CDR2 FQGNSA. Deletions cut 4 bases from V and 15 bases from J, with 16 bases between. The CDR3 has 12 residues. CDR3 protein: CASSSTGWAWFF. The DNA of the CDR3 is TGTGCCAGCAGCTCTACAGGGTGGGCTTGGTTCTTC.

The chain recombines TRBV30 with TRBJ1-3; 9 positions match TRBD1. The CDR3 spans 17 residues. The J segment lost 1 base and the V segment lost 8 bases, leaving 15 bases of the junction unmatched. Germline values: CDR1 GTSNPN, CDR2 SVGIG (reference sequence). CDR3 sequence: CAVYRDRAFSSGNTIYF. CDR3 in DNA: TGTGCCGTATACCGGGACAGGGCTTTCAGTTCTGGAAACACCATATATTTT.

The V gene is TRBV28, the J gene TRBJ1-1; possibly TRBD1 for D (6 bases). V lost 4 bases to trimming and J lost 1 base, with 10 bases between them. Germline values: CDR1 MDHEN, CDR2 SYDVKM. The CDR3 has 14 residues. The CDR3 coding sequence is TGTGCCAGCAGTTACGGGACACCGAACACTGAAGCTTTCTTT. This gives the protein CASSYGTPNTEAFF.

This clone has a single count. The chain recombines TRBV4-1 with TRBJ2-1; maybe TRBD1 (6 bases). Between the trimmed V and J ends, which lost 4 bases and 5 bases, there was a span of 18 bases. The CDR3 sequence is 16 residues long. Per germline, CDR1 MGHRA and CDR2 YSYEKL. DNA of the CDR3: TGCGCCAGCAGCCTTGTGGCTGGGGGCACAGACAATGAGCAGTTCTTC. It yields the protein CASSLVAGGTDNEQFF.

V and J are TRBV4-1 and TRBJ1-3, with a weak D call TRBD1 (5 bases). Germline V CDR1 and CDR2: MGHRA, YSYEKL. Trimming pared 6 bases from V and 4 bases from J, leaving 19 bases between. The CDR3 is 16 residues long. The DNA for the CDR3 is TGCGCCAGCAGGCTAGGTGACGGGGGAAAGGGAAACACCATATATTTT. This encodes CASRLGDGGKGNTIYF.

This chain links TRBV19 with TRBJ1-5; possible D gene TRBD1, 6 bases. The germline gives CDR1 LNHDA, CDR2 SQIVND (reference sequence). Trimming took off 6 bases at V and 4 bases at J, with 16 bases between the two ends. The length of the CDR3 is 15 residues. In nucleotides, the CDR3 is TGTGCCAGTAGGCCCCCGGGACAACTGAATCAGCCCCAGCATTTT. This translates into CASRPPGQLNQPQHF.

V and J are TRBV7-9 and TRBJ2-1; tentatively, D is TRBD1 or TRBD2 (5 bases each). This CDR3 contains 13 residues. V was shortened by 5 bases and J by 5 bases, with 10 bases between the two germline ends. The V gene's germline CDR1 is SEHNR and CDR2 FQNEAQ (reference sequence). CDR3 DNA sequence: TGTGCCAGCAGCCCGGGACCAAACAATGAGCAGTTCTTC. This sequence encodes CASSPGPNNEQFF.

The CDR3 sequence: CASSLGTGQTTQYF. In nucleotides, the CDR3 is TGTGCCAGCAGCCTGGGGACAGGGCAAACGACCCAGTACTTC. The V gene is TRBV7-3, the J gene TRBJ2-5, with 9 bases fitting TRBD1. This CDR3 has 14 amino acids. The trim removed 5 bases at V and 7 bases at J, leaving 8 bases unmatched. Germline values: CDR1 SGHTA, CDR2 FQGTGA. Variable domain in full (rest from reference TRBV7-3 and TRBJ2-5): GAGVSQTPSNKVTEKGKYVELRCDPISGHTALYWYRQSLGQGPEFLIYFQGTGAADDSGLPNDRFFAVRPEGSVSTLKIQRTERGDSAVYLCASSLGTGQTTQYFGPGTRLLVL.

This sequence joins TRBV7-3 and TRBJ2-3; 12 nucleotides agree with TRBD2. Germline CDR1 reads SGHTA; CDR2 reads FQGTGA. CDR3 size: 16 residues. The ends lost 5 bases at V and 4 bases at J; junction bases unmatched: 7. The CDR3 bases are TGTGCCAGCAGCGCCGAACTAGCGGGAGGCTCAGATACGCAGTATTTT. This codes for CASSAELAGGSDTQYF.

The chain is built from TRBV9 and TRBJ2-4, with D possibly TRBD1 on 6 matching bases. The CDR3 has 14 residues. Germline loops: CDR1 SGDLS, CDR2 YYNGEE. V was shortened by 0 bases and J by 8 bases, with 12 bases between the two germline ends. Written as DNA, the CDR3 is TGTGCCAGCAGCGTAGCGGTGGGGGCGGACATTCAGTACTTC. Amino acids: CASSVAVGADIQYF. The complete variable domain, with remaining parts taken from reference TRBV9 and TRBJ2-4, reads DSGVTQTPKHLITATGQRVTLRCSPRSGDLSVYWYQQSLDQGLQFLIQYYNGEERAKGNILERFSAQQFPDLHSELNLSSLELGDSALYFCASSVAVGADIQYFGAGTRLSVL.

The chain recombines TRBV7-2 with TRBJ2-2; D possibly corresponds to TRBD2 (6 bases). This CDR3 comprises 15 residues. The germline V and J ends were trimmed by 11 bases and 2 bases, with 18 bases remaining between them. Per germline, CDR1 SGHTA and CDR2 FQGNSA. The CDR3: CAGGLVGFNTGELFF. The CDR3 DNA reads as TGTGCCGGGGGGTTAGTGGGATTTAACACCGGGGAGCTGTTTTTT. Using reference TRBV7-2 and TRBJ2-2 for the parts outside the CDR3, the full variable domain is GAGVSQSPSNKVTEKGKDVELRCDPISGHTALYWYRQSLGQGLEFLIYFQGNSAPDKSGLPSDRFSAERTGGSVSTLTIQRTQQEDSAVYLCAGGLVGFNTGELFFGEGSRLTVL.

A note on this clone: The same CDR3 also results from other DNA sequences found in this sample. This chain connects TRBV19 to TRBJ1-1, with D perhaps matching TRBD1 (5 bases). Germline loops: CDR1 LNHDA, CDR2 SQIVND (reference sequence). The CDR3 extends over 14 amino acids. V lost 1 base, J lost 2 bases, and 8 bases lay in between. The CDR3 reads CASSIGRANTEAFF. The CDR3 DNA reads TGTGCCAGTAGTATAGGCAGGGCCAACACTGAAGCTTTCTTT. The variable domain in full, completed from reference TRBV19 and TRBJ1-1, reads DGGITQSPKYLFRKEGQNVTLSCEQNLNHDAMYWYRQDPGQGLRLIYYSQIVNDFQKGDIAEGYSVSREKKESFPLTVTSAQKNPTAFYLCASSIGRANTEAFFGQGTRLTVV.

This sequence joins TRBV4-1 and TRBJ1-1; 7 nucleotides match TRBD1. The CDR3 sequence is 15 residues long. Germline V gene lookup returns CDR1 MGHRA and CDR2 YSYEKL. V was clipped by 5 bases and J by 6 bases; unmatched bases: 12. CDR3 protein: CASSNQDRRGAEAFF. In nucleotides, the CDR3 is TGCGCCAGCAGCAACCAGGACAGGCGTGGGGCTGAAGCTTTCTTT.

The table lists this clone with a count of one. This rearrangement joins TRBV10-3 to TRBJ2-3; 10 nucleotides align to TRBD2. Trimming cost V 6 bases and J 2 bases; bases outside gene matches: 5. This CDR3 spans 15 amino acids. Looked up from germline, CDR1 is ENHRY and CDR2 is SYGVKD. Written as DNA, the CDR3 is TGTGCCATCAGCCGGACTAGCGGTACCACAGATACGCAGTATTTT. The encoded protein is CAISRTSGTTDTQYF.